This record looks at one T cell receptor (beta chain) sequence and its context. The CDR3 loop spans 12 amino acids. Germline values: CDR1 SGHVS, CDR2 FQNEAQ. The ends were cut back, 5 bases at V and 17 bases at J, with 16 bases in the middle. The data are from a study of T cell responses to AZD1222 COVID-19 vaccine. Produced via immunoSEQ multiplex PCR; TCRdb's table is partial and in-frame only. This table has 98,000 or so clones, around nine tenths appearing once. The sample consisted of peripheral blood, taken 28 days after the second AZD1222 dose. This TCR was sampled from an adult who received the AZD1222 COVID-19 vaccine. The genes are TRBV7-8 and TRBJ1-6, with a tentative D call TRBD1 (5 bases). CDR3: CASSRDQGSVHF. The DNA of the CDR3 is TGTGCCAGCAGCCGAGACCAGGGCTCGGTCCACTTT.